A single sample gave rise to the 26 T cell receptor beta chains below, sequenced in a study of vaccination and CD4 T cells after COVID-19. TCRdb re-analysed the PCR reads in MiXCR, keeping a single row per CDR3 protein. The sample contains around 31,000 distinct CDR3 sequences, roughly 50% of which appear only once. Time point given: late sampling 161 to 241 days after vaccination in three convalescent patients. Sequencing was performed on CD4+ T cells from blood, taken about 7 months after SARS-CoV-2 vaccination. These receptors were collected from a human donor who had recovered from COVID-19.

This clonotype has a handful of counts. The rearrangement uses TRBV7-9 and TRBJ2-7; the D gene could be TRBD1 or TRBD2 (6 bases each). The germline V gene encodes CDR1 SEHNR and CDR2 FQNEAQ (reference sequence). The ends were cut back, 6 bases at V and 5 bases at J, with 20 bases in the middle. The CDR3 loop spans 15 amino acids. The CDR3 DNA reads TGTGCCAGCAGACCTGGGGGGCACCTTCGGCACGAGCAGTACTTC. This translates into CASRPGGHLRHEQYF.

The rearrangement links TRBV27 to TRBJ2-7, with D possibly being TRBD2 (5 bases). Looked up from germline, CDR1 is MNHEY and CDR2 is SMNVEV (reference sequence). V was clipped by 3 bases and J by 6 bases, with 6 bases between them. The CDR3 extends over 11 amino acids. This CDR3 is CASSFGVEQYF. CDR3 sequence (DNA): TGTGCCAGCAGTTTCGGGGTCGAGCAGTACTTC.

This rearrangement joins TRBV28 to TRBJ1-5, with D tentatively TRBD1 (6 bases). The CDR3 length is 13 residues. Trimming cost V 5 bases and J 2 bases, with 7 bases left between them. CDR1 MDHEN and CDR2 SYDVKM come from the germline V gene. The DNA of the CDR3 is TGTGCCAGCAGTCGACAGGGCAATCAGCCCCAGCATTTT. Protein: CASSRQGNQPQHF. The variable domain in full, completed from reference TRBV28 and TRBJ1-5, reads DVKVTQSSRYLVKRTGEKVFLECVQDMDHENMFWYRQDPGLGLRLIYFSYDVKMKEKGDIPEGYSVSREKKERFSLILESASTNQTSMYLCASSRQGNQPQHFGDGTRLSIL.

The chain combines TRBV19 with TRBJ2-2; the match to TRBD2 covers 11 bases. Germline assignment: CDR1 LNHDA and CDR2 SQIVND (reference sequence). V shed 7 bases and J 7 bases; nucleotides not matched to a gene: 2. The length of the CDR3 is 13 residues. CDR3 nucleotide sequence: TGTGCCAGTATAGCGGGAGGGGTCGGGGAGCTGTTTTTT. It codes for CASIAGGVGELFF.

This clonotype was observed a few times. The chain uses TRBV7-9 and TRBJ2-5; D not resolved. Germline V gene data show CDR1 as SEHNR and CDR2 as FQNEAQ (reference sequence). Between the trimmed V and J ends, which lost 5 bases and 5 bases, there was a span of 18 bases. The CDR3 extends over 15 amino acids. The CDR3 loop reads CASSHPNARMETQYF. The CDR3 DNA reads TGTGCCAGCAGCCATCCTAACGCCCGGATGGAGACCCAGTACTTC.

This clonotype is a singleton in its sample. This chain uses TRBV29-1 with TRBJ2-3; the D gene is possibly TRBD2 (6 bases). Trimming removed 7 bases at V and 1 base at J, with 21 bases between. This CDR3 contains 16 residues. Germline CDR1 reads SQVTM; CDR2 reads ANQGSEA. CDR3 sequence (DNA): TGCAGCGCCGGGTGGGGGAGCGGGCAGGGCACAGATACGCAGTATTTT. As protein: CSAGWGSGQGTDTQYF.

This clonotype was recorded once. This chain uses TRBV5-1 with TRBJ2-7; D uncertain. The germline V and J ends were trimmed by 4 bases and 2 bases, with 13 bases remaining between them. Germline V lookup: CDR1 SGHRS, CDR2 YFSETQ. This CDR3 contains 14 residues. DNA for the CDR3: TGCGCCAGCAGCCCAAACAACCAGGCCTACGAGCAGTACTTC. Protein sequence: CASSPNNQAYEQYF.

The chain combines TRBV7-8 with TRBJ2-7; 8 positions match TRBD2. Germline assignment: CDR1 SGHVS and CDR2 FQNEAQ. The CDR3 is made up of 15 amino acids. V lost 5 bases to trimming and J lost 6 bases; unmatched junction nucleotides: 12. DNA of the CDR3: TGTGCCAGCAGCCCCCTTCTAAGCGGGAGATCCGAGCAGTACTTC. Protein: CASSPLLSGRSEQYF.

This CDR3 is CASSRRQGATGKRETQYF. The DNA for the CDR3 is TGTGCCAGCAGCCGGAGACAGGGGGCCACGGGAAAGAGAGAGACCCAGTACTTC. The rearrangement joins TRBV6-1 to TRBJ2-5; 10 bases line up with TRBD1. V trimming: 6 bases; J trimming: 4 bases; junction bases outside the gene matches: 17. CDR1 MNHNS and CDR2 SASEGT come from the germline V gene. The CDR3 is 18 amino acids.

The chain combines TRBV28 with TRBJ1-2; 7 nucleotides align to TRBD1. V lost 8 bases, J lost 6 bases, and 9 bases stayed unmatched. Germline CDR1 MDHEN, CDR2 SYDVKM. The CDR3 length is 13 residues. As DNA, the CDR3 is TGTGCCAGCCGATTGACAGGGAGCGATGGCTACACCTTC. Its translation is CASRLTGSDGYTF.

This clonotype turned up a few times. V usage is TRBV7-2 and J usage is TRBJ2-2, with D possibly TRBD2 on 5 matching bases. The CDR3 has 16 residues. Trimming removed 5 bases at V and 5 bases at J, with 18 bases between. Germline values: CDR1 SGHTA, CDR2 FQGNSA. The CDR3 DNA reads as TGTGCCAGCAGCGAAGCGGCCGACGCCACGACCGGGGAGCTGTTTTTT. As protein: CASSEAADATTGELFF.

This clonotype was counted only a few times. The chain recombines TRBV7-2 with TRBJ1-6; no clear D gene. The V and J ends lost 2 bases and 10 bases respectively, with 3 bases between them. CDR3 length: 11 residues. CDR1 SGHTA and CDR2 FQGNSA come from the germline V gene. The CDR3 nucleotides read TGTGCCAGCAGCTTAAACTCACCCCTCCACTTT. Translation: CASSLNSPLHF.

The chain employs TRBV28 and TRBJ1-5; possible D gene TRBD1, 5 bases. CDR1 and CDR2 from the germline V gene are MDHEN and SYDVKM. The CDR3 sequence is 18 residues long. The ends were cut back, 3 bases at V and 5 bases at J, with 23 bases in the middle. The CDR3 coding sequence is TGTGCCAGCAGTTTCGCGCAGGGTAGAGGGTGGCCCGATCAGCCCCAGCATTTT. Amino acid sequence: CASSFAQGRGWPDQPQHF.

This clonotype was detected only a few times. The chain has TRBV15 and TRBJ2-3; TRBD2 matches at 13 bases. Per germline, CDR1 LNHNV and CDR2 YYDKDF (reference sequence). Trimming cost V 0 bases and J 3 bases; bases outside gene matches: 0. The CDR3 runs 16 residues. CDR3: CATSRETSGRTDTQYF. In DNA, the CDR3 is TGTGCCACCAGCAGAGAGACTAGCGGGAGGACAGATACGCAGTATTTT. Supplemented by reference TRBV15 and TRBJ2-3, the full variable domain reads DAMVIQNPRYQVTQFGKPVTLSCSQTLNHNVMYWYQQKSSQAPKLLFHYYDKDFNNEADTPDNFQSRRPNTSFCFLDIRSPGLGDTAMYLCATSRETSGRTDTQYFGPGTRLTVL.

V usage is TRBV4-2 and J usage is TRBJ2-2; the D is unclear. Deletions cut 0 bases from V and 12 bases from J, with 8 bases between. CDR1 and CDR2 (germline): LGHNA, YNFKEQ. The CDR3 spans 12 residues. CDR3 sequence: CASSQDKVKLFF. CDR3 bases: TGTGCCAGCAGCCAAGATAAGGTCAAGCTGTTTTTT.

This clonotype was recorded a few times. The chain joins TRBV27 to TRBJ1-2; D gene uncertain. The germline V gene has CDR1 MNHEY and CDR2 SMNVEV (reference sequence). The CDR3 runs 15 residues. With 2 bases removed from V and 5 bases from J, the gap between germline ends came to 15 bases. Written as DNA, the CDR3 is TGTGCCAGCAGTTTAATAGCTCAACTTGGGTATGGCTACACCTTC. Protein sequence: CASSLIAQLGYGYTF.

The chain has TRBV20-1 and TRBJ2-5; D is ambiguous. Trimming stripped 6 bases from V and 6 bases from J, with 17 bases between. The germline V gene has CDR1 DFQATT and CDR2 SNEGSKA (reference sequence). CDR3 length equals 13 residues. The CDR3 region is CSAEGFLFQTQYF. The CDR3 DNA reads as TGCAGTGCAGAAGGATTCCTCTTTCAGACCCAGTACTTC.

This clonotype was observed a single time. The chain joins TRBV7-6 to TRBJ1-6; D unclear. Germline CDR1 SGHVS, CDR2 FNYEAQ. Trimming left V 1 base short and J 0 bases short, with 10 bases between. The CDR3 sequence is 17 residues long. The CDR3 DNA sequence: TGTGCCAGCAGCTTAGGACCGCAAAGCTCCTATAATTCACCCCTCCACTTT. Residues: CASSLGPQSSYNSPLHF.

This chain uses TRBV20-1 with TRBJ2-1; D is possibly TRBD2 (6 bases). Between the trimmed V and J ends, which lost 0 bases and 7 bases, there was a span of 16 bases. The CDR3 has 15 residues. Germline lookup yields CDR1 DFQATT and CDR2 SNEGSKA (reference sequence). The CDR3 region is CSARDVGEDWNEQFF. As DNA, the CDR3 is TGCAGTGCTAGAGATGTGGGGGAGGATTGGAATGAGCAGTTCTTC.

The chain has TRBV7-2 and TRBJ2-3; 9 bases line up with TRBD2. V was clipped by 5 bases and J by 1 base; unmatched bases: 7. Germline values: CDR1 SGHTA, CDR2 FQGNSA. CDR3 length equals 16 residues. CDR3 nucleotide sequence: TGTGCCAGCAGCCTCGATTGGACTAGCGGCACAGATACGCAGTATTTT. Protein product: CASSLDWTSGTDTQYF.

The CDR3 is CASSYLTRDEQYF. The CDR3 nucleotides are TGTGCCAGCAGTTACTTGACCCGGGACGAGCAGTACTTC. The chain is built from TRBV6-5 and TRBJ2-7; D gene unclear. V was clipped by 1 base and J by 5 bases, with 9 bases between them. Germline values: CDR1 MNHEY, CDR2 SVGAGI. The CDR3 runs to 13 residues.

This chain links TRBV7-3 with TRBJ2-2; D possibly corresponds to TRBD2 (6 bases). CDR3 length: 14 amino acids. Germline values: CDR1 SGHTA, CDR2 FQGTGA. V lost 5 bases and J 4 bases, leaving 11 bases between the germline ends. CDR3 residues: CASSPTSLTGELFF. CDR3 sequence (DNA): TGTGCCAGCAGCCCAACTAGCCTCACCGGGGAGCTGTTTTTT.

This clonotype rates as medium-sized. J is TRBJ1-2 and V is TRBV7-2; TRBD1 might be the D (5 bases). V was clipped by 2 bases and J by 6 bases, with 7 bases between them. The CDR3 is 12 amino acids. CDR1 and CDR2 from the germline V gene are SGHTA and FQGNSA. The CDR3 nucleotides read TGTGCCAGCAGCTTAAGAGGGGATGGCTACACCTTC. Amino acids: CASSLRGDGYTF.

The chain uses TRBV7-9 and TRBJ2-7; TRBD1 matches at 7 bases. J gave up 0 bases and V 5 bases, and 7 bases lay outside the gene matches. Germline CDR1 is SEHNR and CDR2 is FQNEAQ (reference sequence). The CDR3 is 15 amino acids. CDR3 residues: CASSPRQGSSYEQYF. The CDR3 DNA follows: TGTGCCAGCAGCCCTAGACAGGGAAGCTCCTACGAGCAGTACTTC. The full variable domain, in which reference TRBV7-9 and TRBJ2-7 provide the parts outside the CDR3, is DTGVSQNPRHKITKRGQNVTFRCDPISEHNRLYWYRQTLGQGPEFLTYFQNEAQLEKSRLLSDRFSAERPKGSFSTLEIQRTEQGDSAMYLCASSPRQGSSYEQYFGPGTRLTVT.

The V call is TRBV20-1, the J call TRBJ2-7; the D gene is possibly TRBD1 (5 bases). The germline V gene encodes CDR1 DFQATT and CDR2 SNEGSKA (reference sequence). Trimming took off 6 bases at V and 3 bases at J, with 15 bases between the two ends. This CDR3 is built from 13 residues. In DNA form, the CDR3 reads TGCAGTGCCCGCCTCGCAGGGATCTACGAGCAGTACTTC. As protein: CSARLAGIYEQYF.

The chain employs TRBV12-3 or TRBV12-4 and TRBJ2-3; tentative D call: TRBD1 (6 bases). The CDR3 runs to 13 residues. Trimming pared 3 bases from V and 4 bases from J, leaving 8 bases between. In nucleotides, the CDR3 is TGTGCCAGCAGTTTGGGGGCGGCAGATACGCAGTATTTT. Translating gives CASSLGAADTQYF.